A single sample gave rise to the 21 T cell receptor beta chains below, sequenced in a study of radiation and T cells in renal cell carcinoma. Described time point: baseline pretreatment blood. Treatment given: 15 Gy SBRT to primary tumor, nephrectomy 4 weeks later. Method: immunoSEQ multiplex PCR; TCRdb's copy keeps in-frame clones and lacks some. The table includes around 160,000 clones, about 87% detected once. Sequenced here: blood, sampled from a patient whose treatment included radiotherapy and nephrectomy. These receptors were collected from a woman in her seventies with renal cell carcinoma.

In its sample, this clone was seen once. The chain combines TRBV4-3 with TRBJ1-3; D unclear. V lost 1 base, J lost 0 bases, and 7 bases lay in between. Per the germline V gene, CDR1 is LGHNA and CDR2 is YSLEER. The CDR3 has 15 amino acids. This chain's CDR3 is CASSQGRTSGNTIYF. The DNA of the CDR3 is TGCGCCAGCAGCCAAGGTCGTACCTCTGGAAACACCATATATTTT.

This rearrangement joins TRBV29-1 to TRBJ1-3; D call uncertain. Germline V gives CDR1 SQVTM, CDR2 ANQGSEA. CDR3 length: 13 amino acids. V lost 4 bases, J lost 0 bases, and 7 bases lay in between. The CDR3 here is CSVAAISGNTIYF. Here the CDR3 DNA reads TGCAGCGTTGCAGCCATCTCTGGAAACACCATATATTTT.

This clone was detected a few times. The genes are TRBV4-1 and TRBJ1-5; no firm D call. This CDR3 region has 15 residues. Germline CDR1 is MGHRA and CDR2 is YSYEKL. V was trimmed by 2 bases and J by 1 base, leaving 9 bases between them. This CDR3 reads CASSQSLRSNQPQHF. CDR3 in DNA: TGCGCCAGCAGCCAATCCCTACGGAGCAATCAGCCCCAGCATTTT.

The chain employs TRBV19 and TRBJ2-1; perhaps TRBD2 as D (6 bases). The CDR3 has 13 amino acids. The V and J ends lost 0 bases and 10 bases respectively, with 10 bases between them. Germline CDR1 and CDR2: LNHDA and SQIVND (reference sequence). In DNA form, the CDR3 reads TGTGCCAGTAGTATAGATGACGGAGGGGAGCAGTTCTTC. Residues: CASSIDDGGEQFF.

This chain links TRBV18 with TRBJ1-5; D gene ambiguous. The CDR3 loop spans 15 amino acids. Trimming cost V 0 bases and J 1 base, with 7 bases left between them. Germline CDR1 reads KGHSH; CDR2 reads LQKENI. CDR3: CASSPPDGSNQPQHF. The CDR3 DNA sequence: TGTGCCAGCTCACCACCGGACGGAAGCAATCAGCCCCAGCATTTT.

The V gene is TRBV28, the J gene TRBJ2-5, with TRBD1 matching 10 bases. J was trimmed by 5 bases and V by 5 bases; bases with no gene match: 8. The germline CDR1 and CDR2 sequences are MDHEN and SYDVKM. This CDR3 has 15 amino acids. CDR3 loop: CASSGRDRGWETQYF. The CDR3 nucleotides read TGTGCCAGCAGTGGCCGGGACAGGGGCTGGGAGACCCAGTACTTC.

The V call is TRBV19, the J call TRBJ1-2; TRBD1 is a possible D gene (6 bases). CDR1 is LNHDA and CDR2 is SQIVND in the germline V gene (reference sequence). The CDR3 loop spans 15 amino acids. V was trimmed by 6 bases and J by 3 bases, leaving 17 bases between them. The CDR3 sequence is CASRATGISDYGYTF. The CDR3, as DNA: TGTGCCAGTAGGGCCACAGGGATCTCGGACTATGGCTACACCTTC.

The chain has TRBV11-2 and TRBJ2-1, with a weak D call TRBD1 (6 bases). Per germline, CDR1 SGHAT and CDR2 FQNNGV. This CDR3 region has 16 residues. The V end lost 1 base, the J end lost 5 bases, and 15 bases lay between the germline ends. CDR3 nucleotides: TGTGCCAGCAGCTTAGTGGTGGGGGCTCTTCACAATGAGCAGTTCTTC. Amino acids: CASSLVVGALHNEQFF.

The rearrangement joins TRBV30 to TRBJ1-5; D not certain. Trimming took off 2 bases at V and 0 bases at J, with 5 bases between the two ends. CDR3 length: 13 residues. Germline CDR1 reads GTSNPN; CDR2 reads SVGIG (reference sequence). CDR3 sequence: CAWSPASNQPQHF. The DNA of the CDR3 is TGTGCCTGGAGTCCAGCTAGCAATCAGCCCCAGCATTTT.

The chain carries TRBV5-4 and TRBJ2-3; perhaps TRBD1 as D (5 bases). V lost 2 bases and J lost 2, with 12 bases in between. The CDR3 runs 15 residues. CDR1 is SGHNT, CDR2 YYREEE, per germline (reference sequence). The CDR3 protein is CASSFEGALTDTQYF. The CDR3 bases are TGTGCCAGCAGCTTCGAAGGGGCCCTCACAGATACGCAGTATTTT.

The J gene is TRBJ2-1, the V gene TRBV30; maybe TRBD1 (7 bases). Germline loops: CDR1 GTSNPN, CDR2 SVGIG (reference sequence). V was clipped by 1 base and J by 3 bases, with 19 bases between them. The CDR3 has 17 amino acids. In DNA, the CDR3 is TGTGCCTGGAGTGCGGTTCGGAGGGGGCGAGGCTACAATGAGCAGTTCTTC. It encodes CAWSAVRRGRGYNEQFF.

The chain links TRBV5-1 to TRBJ1-3, with D possibly TRBD1 on 5 matching bases. The CDR3 is made up of 14 amino acids. Looked up from germline, CDR1 is SGHRS and CDR2 is YFSETQ. Trimming took 0 bases from V and 2 from J, leaving 6 bases between them. CDR3 protein: CASSLEGPGNTIYF. DNA of the CDR3: TGCGCCAGCAGCTTGGAGGGGCCTGGAAACACCATATATTTT.

V gene TRBV21-1 combines with J gene TRBJ1-2; the D call in the table, TRBD1, was not verified against the DNA. TRBV21-1 is tagged as a pseudogene. This CDR3 spans 15 amino acids. In DNA, the CDR3 is TGTGCCAGCAGCAAAGCCTGGACAGGGGTAAGAATCTACACCTTC. It translates to CASSKAWTGVRIYTF.

The table lists this clone with a count of one. In the same sample, other DNA sequences code for this CDR3. The gene calls are TRBV29-1 and TRBJ1-3; tentative D call: TRBD1 (5 bases). Germline CDR1 is SQVTM and CDR2 is ANQGSEA. The CDR3 has 12 residues. Trimming removed 6 bases at V and 1 base at J, with 7 bases between. CDR3 sequence (DNA): TGCAGCGTGAGGGGTTCTGGAAACACCATATATTTT. This encodes CSVRGSGNTIYF.

The rearrangement uses TRBV5-8 and TRBJ1-1, with 7 positions matching TRBD1. Looked up from germline, CDR1 is SGHTS and CDR2 is YDEGEE. Trimming took 1 base from V and 0 from J; bases not matched to a gene: 9. This CDR3 comprises 17 residues. The CDR3 nucleotides are TGTGCCAGCAGCTTGTCCTTGACAGGGTATATGAACACTGAAGCTTTCTTT. Protein product: CASSLSLTGYMNTEAFF.

The J gene is TRBJ1-5, the V gene TRBV27, with D maybe TRBD1 (5 bases). Germline-derived CDR1 and CDR2 are MNHEY and SMNVEV (reference sequence). V was pared by 4 bases and J by 4 bases, with 11 bases between. The CDR3 spans 14 residues. CDR3 region: CASSWGSQNQPQHF. The CDR3 nucleotides read TGTGCCAGCAGTTGGGGGTCCCAAAATCAGCCCCAGCATTTT.

CDR3 in amino acids: CASGAGPYEQYF. CDR3 DNA: TGTGCCAGCGGAGCGGGCCCCTACGAGCAGTACTTC. This chain joins TRBV9 and TRBJ2-7; TRBD2 might be the D (6 bases). The ends were cut back, 7 bases at V and 2 bases at J, with 10 bases in the middle. Germline CDR1 is SGDLS and CDR2 is YYNGEE. This CDR3 comprises 12 residues.

The chain is built from TRBV7-9 and TRBJ2-5; no clear D. This CDR3 has 10 amino acids. The germline V and J ends were trimmed by 5 bases and 2 bases, with 0 bases remaining between them. Per the germline V gene, CDR1 is SEHNR and CDR2 is FQNEAQ (reference sequence). The CDR3 DNA reads TGTGCCAGCAGCCAAGAGACCCAGTACTTC. It encodes CASSQETQYF.

This chain joins TRBV5-1 and TRBJ1-5; D ambiguous. CDR3 length equals 14 residues. The germline V gene encodes CDR1 SGHRS and CDR2 YFSETQ. V shed 0 bases and J shed 2 bases, with 6 bases lying between them. The CDR3 nucleotides are TGCGCCAGCAGCTTGGGGGGTCGCAATCAGCCCCAGCATTTT. Protein product: CASSLGGRNQPQHF.

This clone was counted once. The rearrangement joins TRBV25-1 to TRBJ2-3; 8 nucleotides align to TRBD2. This CDR3 contains 15 residues. V lost 8 bases, J lost 5 bases, and 12 bases stayed unmatched. Germline V gives CDR1 MGHDK, CDR2 SYGVNS. The CDR3: CASRPGGGLRDTQYF. The CDR3 DNA reads as TGTGCCAGCCGTCCTGGCGGGGGGTTGAGAGATACGCAGTATTTT.

This chain uses TRBV18 with TRBJ2-5; 8 bases line up with TRBD2. The germline CDR1 and CDR2 sequences are KGHSH and LQKENI. The CDR3 runs 17 residues. V was clipped by 2 bases and J by 4 bases; unmatched bases: 12. CDR3 protein: CASSPVRAGARGETQYF. The DNA for the CDR3 is TGTGCCAGCTCACCAGTCAGAGCGGGGGCCCGAGGAGAGACCCAGTACTTC.